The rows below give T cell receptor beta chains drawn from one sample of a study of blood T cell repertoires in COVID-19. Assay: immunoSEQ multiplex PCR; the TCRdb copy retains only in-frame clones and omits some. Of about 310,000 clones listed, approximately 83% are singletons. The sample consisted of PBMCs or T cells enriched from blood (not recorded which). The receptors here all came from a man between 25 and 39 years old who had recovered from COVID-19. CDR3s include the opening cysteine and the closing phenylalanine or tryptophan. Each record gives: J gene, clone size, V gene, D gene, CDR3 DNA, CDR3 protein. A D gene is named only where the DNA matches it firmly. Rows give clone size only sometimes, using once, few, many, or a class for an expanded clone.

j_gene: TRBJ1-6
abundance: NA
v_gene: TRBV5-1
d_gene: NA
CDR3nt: TGCGCCAGCAGCCTCGCCGGGACTGCTGATTATAATTCACCCCTCCACTTT
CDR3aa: CASSLAGTADYNSPLHF

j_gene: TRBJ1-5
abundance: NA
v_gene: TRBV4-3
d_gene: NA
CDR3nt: TGCGCCAGCAGCCAAATAACAGGGAGGGATCAGCCCCAGCATTTT
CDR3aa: CASSQITGRDQPQHF

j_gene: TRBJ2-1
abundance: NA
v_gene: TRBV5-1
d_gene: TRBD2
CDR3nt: TGCGCCAGCAGCCTCGGAACGACTAGCGGGGCTTACAATGAGCAGTTCTTC
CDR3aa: CASSLGTTSGAYNEQFF

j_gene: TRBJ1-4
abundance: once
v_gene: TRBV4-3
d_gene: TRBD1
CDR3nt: TGCGCCAGCAGCCAAGACCTCGGACAGGTTGCCTGGGGGGAAAAACTGTTTTTT
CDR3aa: CASSQDLGQVAWGEKLFF

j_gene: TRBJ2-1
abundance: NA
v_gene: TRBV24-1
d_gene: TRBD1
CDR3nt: TGTGCCACCAGCGCCCTCGGGACAGGAGTCAATGAGCAGTTCTTC
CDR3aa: CATSALGTGVNEQFF

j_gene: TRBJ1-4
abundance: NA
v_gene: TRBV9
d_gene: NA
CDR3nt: TGTGCCAGCAGCGTATATCCCCAGGATGCCGGGGAACTGTTTTTT
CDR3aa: CASSVYPQDAGELFF

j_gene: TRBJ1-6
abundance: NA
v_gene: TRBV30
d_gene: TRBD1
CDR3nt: TGTGCCTGGGGGCTAGCAGGGGGCGGTGGTAATTCACCCCTCCACTTT
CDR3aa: CAWGLAGGGGNSPLHF

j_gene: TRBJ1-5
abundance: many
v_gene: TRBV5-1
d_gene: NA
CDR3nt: TGCGCCAGCAGCTTGTCCGAGATGGGGGGTCAGCCCCAGCATTTT
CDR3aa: CASSLSEMGGQPQHF

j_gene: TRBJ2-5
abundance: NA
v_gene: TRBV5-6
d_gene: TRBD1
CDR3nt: TGTGCCAGCAGCTTACAGGGGCTGGAGACCCAGTACTTC
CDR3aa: CASSLQGLETQYF

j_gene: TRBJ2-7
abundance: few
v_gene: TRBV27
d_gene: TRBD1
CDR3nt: TGTGCCAGCAGTTCCTGGACAGGGTCAGACTACGAGCAGTACTTC
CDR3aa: CASSSWTGSDYEQYF

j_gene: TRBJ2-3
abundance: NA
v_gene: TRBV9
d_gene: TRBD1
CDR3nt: TGTGCCAGCAGCGTAACAGGGGGCGGGGTGGCAGATACGCAGTATTTT
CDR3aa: CASSVTGGGVADTQYF

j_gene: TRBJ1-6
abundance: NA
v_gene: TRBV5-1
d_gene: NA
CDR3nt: TGCGCCAGCAGCCCTTCGGGCGGGGGAAATAATTCACCCCTCCACTTT
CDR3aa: CASSPSGGGNNSPLHF

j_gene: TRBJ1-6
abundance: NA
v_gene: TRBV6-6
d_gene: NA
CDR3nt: TGTGCCAGCAGTTACTCTCTAAGCTCCTATAATTCACCCCTCCACTTT
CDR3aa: CASSYSLSSYNSPLHF

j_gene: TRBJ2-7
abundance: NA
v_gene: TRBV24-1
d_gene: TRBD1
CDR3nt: TGTGCCACCAGTGATTCCGGGACAGGATACGAGCAGTACTTC
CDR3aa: CATSDSGTGYEQYF

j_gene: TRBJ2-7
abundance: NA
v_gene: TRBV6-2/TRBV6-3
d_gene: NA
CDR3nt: TGTGCCAGCAGTTACTCGGGGAGGAGGGGAAGAGTAATGTACGAGCAGTACTTC
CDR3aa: CASSYSGRRGRVMYEQYF

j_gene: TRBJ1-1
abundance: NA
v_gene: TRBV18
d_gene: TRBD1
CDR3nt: TGTGCCAGCTCACCACAACAGGGGGAGAACACTGAAGCTTTCTTT
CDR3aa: CASSPQQGENTEAFF

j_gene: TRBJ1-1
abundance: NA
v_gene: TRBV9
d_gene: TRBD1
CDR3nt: TGTGCCAGCAGCGCGACGACAGGGGGCCGCTGGGGAGCTTTCTTT
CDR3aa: CASSATTGGRWGAFF

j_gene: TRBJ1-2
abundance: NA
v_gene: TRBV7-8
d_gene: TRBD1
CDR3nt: TGTGCCAGCAGCTTATCGGAGGGGGCGAAAGGCTACACCTTC
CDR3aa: CASSLSEGAKGYTF